A selection of T cell receptor beta chains follows, all from one sample in a study of T cell repertoires in cytomegalovirus infection. Via MiXCR, TCRdb re-called the reads, giving one row per CDR3 protein. Seen here are roughly 46,000 distinct CDR3 sequences, approximately 20% observed once, and the top ten hold about a fifth. These TCRs are of unknown antigen specificity. The sample comprised PBMCs, sequenced either directly or after in vitro stimulation (not recorded which). The receptors shown here come from a human donor in good health (CMV status not recorded). Some clones in this sample may be carry-over from other donors' samples. CDR3s include the opening cysteine and the closing phenylalanine or tryptophan. The order of the fields is clone size, V gene, D gene, J gene, CDR3 DNA, CDR3 protein. The D gene is left open where the match is weak. Size tells how often a clone was seen (once, few, many) or the class of an expanded clone, and some rows leave it out.

clone_size: NA
v_call: TRBV4-1
d_call: TRBD1
j_call: TRBJ2-6
cdr3_nt: TGCGCCAGCAGCCGAGGGGGCTTCTCTGGGGCCAACGTCCTGACTTTC
cdr3_aa: CASSRGGFSGANVLTF

clone_size: many
v_call: TRBV2
d_call: NA
j_call: TRBJ2-7
cdr3_nt: TGTGCCAGCTTGGGCGGAATCCTCGGGGAGCAGTACTTC
cdr3_aa: CASLGGILGEQYF

clone_size: many
v_call: TRBV7-8
d_call: TRBD1
j_call: TRBJ1-2
cdr3_nt: TGTGCCAGTTCGACAGGGAATACCTATGGCTACACCTTC
cdr3_aa: CASSTGNTYGYTF

clone_size: NA
v_call: TRBV27
d_call: TRBD2
j_call: TRBJ2-1
cdr3_nt: TGTGCCAGCAGCGAGGGACTAGCGGGGGGGGGTGAGCAGTTCTTC
cdr3_aa: CASSEGLAGGGEQFF

clone_size: many
v_call: TRBV7-2
d_call: NA
j_call: TRBJ1-3
cdr3_nt: TGTGCCAGCAGCCCCCGTTTCTCTGGAAACACCATATATTTT
cdr3_aa: CASSPRFSGNTIYF

clone_size: medium-sized
v_call: TRBV7-2
d_call: TRBD2
j_call: TRBJ2-1
cdr3_nt: TGTGCCAGCAGCTTAAGGCCCCTAATTAGCGGGGTAAACAATGAGCAGTTCTTC
cdr3_aa: CASSLRPLISGVNNEQFF

clone_size: few
v_call: TRBV27
d_call: NA
j_call: TRBJ2-3
cdr3_nt: TGTGCCAGCAGTTTACGGGAACGAGCAGATACGCAGTATTTT
cdr3_aa: CASSLRERADTQYF

clone_size: once
v_call: TRBV19
d_call: TRBD2
j_call: TRBJ2-1
cdr3_nt: TGTGCCAGTAGTATACAAGCGGGGGGCGGGAATGAGCAGTTCTTC
cdr3_aa: CASSIQAGGGNEQFF

clone_size: many
v_call: TRBV18
d_call: NA
j_call: TRBJ1-5
cdr3_nt: TGTGCCAGCTCACCTACGGGGGGGCAGCATCAGCCCCAGCATTTT
cdr3_aa: CASSPTGGQHQPQHF

clone_size: many
v_call: TRBV7-2
d_call: NA
j_call: TRBJ1-3
cdr3_nt: TGTGCCAGCAGCTCCCGTACGGGAAACACCATATATTTT
cdr3_aa: CASSSRTGNTIYF

clone_size: many
v_call: TRBV12-3/TRBV12-4
d_call: TRBD1
j_call: TRBJ2-7
cdr3_nt: TGTGCCAGCAGTCTACGACAGGGGGCTCTTTCCTACGAGCAGTACTTC
cdr3_aa: CASSLRQGALSYEQYF

clone_size: many
v_call: TRBV19
d_call: NA
j_call: TRBJ1-5
cdr3_nt: TGTGCCAGTCGTAGGATGGGAATCAATCAGCCCCAGCATTTT
cdr3_aa: CASRRMGINQPQHF

clone_size: NA
v_call: TRBV4-1
d_call: TRBD2
j_call: TRBJ2-7
cdr3_nt: TGCGCCAGCAGCTTACTAGCGGGATACTACGAGCAGTACTTC
cdr3_aa: CASSLLAGYYEQYF

clone_size: NA
v_call: TRBV4-1
d_call: NA
j_call: TRBJ1-5
cdr3_nt: TGCGCCAGCAGCCGAGTGACAGGTGGGGTTCAGCCCCAGCATTTT
cdr3_aa: CASSRVTGGVQPQHF

clone_size: NA
v_call: TRBV19
d_call: NA
j_call: TRBJ2-1
cdr3_nt: TGTGCCAGTAACTCACTTACAGGGCTTGAGAATGAGCAGTTCTTC
cdr3_aa: CASNSLTGLENEQFF

clone_size: NA
v_call: TRBV7-2
d_call: NA
j_call: TRBJ2-7
cdr3_nt: TGTGCCAGCAGCTTAGTGGGGCTAACCTACGAGCAGTACTTC
cdr3_aa: CASSLVGLTYEQYF

clone_size: many
v_call: TRBV12-3/TRBV12-4
d_call: TRBD1
j_call: TRBJ2-5
cdr3_nt: TGTGCCAGCAGGAAGGGACAGGGGGCTAATCGAGAGACCCAGTACTTC
cdr3_aa: CASRKGQGANRETQYF

clone_size: NA
v_call: TRBV2
d_call: NA
j_call: TRBJ2-7
cdr3_nt: TGTGCCAGCAGTGGATTAGGGGAGCAGTACTTC
cdr3_aa: CASSGLGEQYF

clone_size: NA
v_call: TRBV5-1
d_call: TRBD1
j_call: TRBJ1-6
cdr3_nt: TGCGCCAGCAGCGGGGGACAGGGCAATTCACCCCTCCACTTT
cdr3_aa: CASSGGQGNSPLHF

clone_size: NA
v_call: TRBV5-1
d_call: NA
j_call: TRBJ2-5
cdr3_nt: TGCGCCAGCAGCTTAATGGCAGGGCAAGAGACCCAGTACTTC
cdr3_aa: CASSLMAGQETQYF

clone_size: few
v_call: TRBV28
d_call: NA
j_call: TRBJ2-7
cdr3_nt: TGTGCCAGCCAATTCTGGGACTACGAGCAGTACTTC
cdr3_aa: CASQFWDYEQYF

clone_size: NA
v_call: TRBV6-5
d_call: NA
j_call: TRBJ2-3
cdr3_nt: TGTGCCAGCAGGGGGGCAGCGGAGACCACATATACGCAGTATTTT
cdr3_aa: CASRGAAETTYTQYF

clone_size: many
v_call: TRBV7-9
d_call: TRBD1
j_call: TRBJ2-2
cdr3_nt: TGTGCCAGCAGCTTGGGAGGACAGGGAGCCGGGGAGCTGTTTTTT
cdr3_aa: CASSLGGQGAGELFF

clone_size: many
v_call: TRBV7-2
d_call: NA
j_call: TRBJ1-3
cdr3_nt: TGTGCCAGCACCCCAGTAGGAGGAAACACCATATATTTT
cdr3_aa: CASTPVGGNTIYF

clone_size: many
v_call: TRBV19
d_call: TRBD1
j_call: TRBJ2-5
cdr3_nt: TGTGCCAGTAGTATACCCGGACAGGGCTGGGAGACCCAGTACTTC
cdr3_aa: CASSIPGQGWETQYF

clone_size: NA
v_call: TRBV29-1
d_call: NA
j_call: TRBJ1-4
cdr3_nt: TGCAGCGTTGTTCTGGCCGCCTATAGTGAAAAACTGTTTTTT
cdr3_aa: CSVVLAAYSEKLFF

clone_size: NA
v_call: TRBV20-1
d_call: NA
j_call: TRBJ1-2
cdr3_nt: TGCAGTGCGAGAATACAGGAGCCTGGCTACACCTTC
cdr3_aa: CSARIQEPGYTF

clone_size: few
v_call: TRBV9
d_call: TRBD2
j_call: TRBJ2-3
cdr3_nt: TGTGCCAGCAGCGTGGGACTAGCGGGAGCGGATACGCAGTATTTT
cdr3_aa: CASSVGLAGADTQYF